Following are 7 T cell receptor beta chains from one sample sequenced in a study of identical twins. In TCRdb, the 5' RACE reads were re-called with MiXCR into one record per CDR3 protein. The data contain around 960,000 distinct CDR3 sequences, around an eighth of them seen just once; the ten biggest clones take up 1.5% to 2%. The sample was also linked to a second study, of yellow fever vaccine responses in identical twins.

Material: PBMCs. Receptors were obtained from a young woman in good health.

The V call is TRBV11-1, the J call TRBJ2-1, with TRBD1 identical over 11 bases. Germline loops: CDR1 SGHAT, CDR2 FQDESV (reference sequence). This CDR3 is built from 19 residues. The trim removed 4 bases at V and 7 bases at J, leaving 18 bases unmatched. The CDR3 here is CASSWRTGGRREDQNEQFF. The CDR3 nucleotides are TGTGCCAGCAGCTGGAGGACAGGGGGCAGGCGGGAGGATCAGAATGAGCAGTTCTTC.

The genes are TRBV21-1 and TRBJ2-3; whether TRBD2, the table's D call, matches the DNA was not checked. TRBV21-1 is deemed a pseudogene. This CDR3 region has 12 residues. Here the CDR3 DNA reads TGTGCCGGGGGAGGATTCACAGATACGCAGTATTTT. This encodes CAGGGFTDTQYF.

This chain joins TRBV7-9 and TRBJ2-3; possible D gene TRBD1, 5 bases. V gave up 5 bases and J gave up 4 bases, with 13 bases separating them. Looked up from germline, CDR1 is SEHNR and CDR2 is FQNEAQ (reference sequence). The CDR3 totals 14 residues. CDR3 loop: CASSPPQGADTQYF. The CDR3 nucleotides are TGTGCCAGCAGCCCCCCCCAGGGTGCAGATACGCAGTATTTT. Using reference TRBV7-9 and TRBJ2-3 for the parts outside the CDR3, the full variable domain is DTGVSQNPRHKITKRGQNVTFRCDPISEHNRLYWYRQTLGQGPEFLTYFQNEAQLEKSRLLSDRFSAERPKGSFSTLEIQRTEQGDSAMYLCASSPPQGADTQYFGPGTRLTVL.

This clonotype appeared a few times. This chain connects TRBV20-1 to TRBJ2-1; D is undetermined. Looked up from germline, CDR1 is DFQATT and CDR2 is SNEGSKA (reference sequence). The CDR3 spans 14 residues. The V end lost 6 bases, the J end lost 6 bases, and 18 bases lay between the germline ends. The CDR3: CSAKPPIIFNEQFF. DNA for the CDR3: TGCAGTGCCAAACCGCCGATAATTTTCAATGAGCAGTTCTTC.

The CDR3 DNA is TGCGCCAGCAGCTTGGGAGGGATTGGTCAGCCCCAGCATTTT. It is translated as CASSLGGIGQPQHF. This chain uses TRBV5-1 with TRBJ1-5; unclear D gene. CDR3 size: 14 residues. CDR1 is SGHRS and CDR2 is YFSETQ in the germline V gene. With 0 bases removed from V and 6 bases from J, the gap between germline ends came to 10 bases.

The chain recombines TRBV29-1 with TRBJ1-1; D is perhaps TRBD1 (5 bases). CDR1 is SQVTM, CDR2 ANQGSEA, per germline. V lost 6 bases and J 3 bases, leaving 14 bases between the germline ends. The CDR3 sequence is 13 residues long. The CDR3 nucleotides are TGCAGCGTCCCAGGGTTGGGGGACACTGAAGCTTTCTTT. Translated, it gives CSVPGLGDTEAFF.

The sample holds many counts of this clonotype. The rearrangement links TRBV11-3 to TRBJ2-1, with 13 bases identical to TRBD2. Germline CDR1 is SGHNT and CDR2 is YENEEA. This CDR3 region has 17 residues. After removal of 5 bases from V and 3 bases from J, the junction contained 7 bases not matched to a gene. Here the CDR3 reads CASSPGLAGERYNEQFF. The CDR3, as DNA: TGTGCCAGCAGCCCCGGACTAGCGGGAGAACGCTACAATGAGCAGTTCTTC.